These 20 T cell receptor beta chains were sequenced from one sample in a study of shared clonotypes between healthy human individuals. Assay: immunoSEQ multiplex PCR; the TCRdb copy retains only in-frame clones and omits some. This table holds about 990,000 clones, 75% to 85% found once. The sequenced sample consisted of memory CD4+ T cells from PBMCs. Described subset: CD45RA-negative fraction. Every receptor here comes from a man younger than 35 in good health. Some clones in this sample may be carry-over from other donors' samples.

This chain links TRBV2 with TRBJ2-1, with D unresolved. Trimming removed 8 bases from V and 9 bases from J, with 8 bases in between. The CDR3 consists of 10 residues. Germline values: CDR1 SNHLY, CDR2 FYNNEI. The CDR3, as DNA: TGTGCCAGCGCGGCAAGTGAGCAGTTCTTC. It codes for CASAASEQFF.

The rearrangement links TRBV12-5 to TRBJ1-3; D uncertain. The CDR3 has 14 amino acids. Trimming removed 0 bases at V and 4 bases at J, with 7 bases between. Per the germline V gene, CDR1 is LGHNT and CDR2 is FRNRAP. The CDR3 coding sequence is TGTGCTAGTGGTTTGGTACGAGGGGGAAACACCATATATTTT. This gives the protein CASGLVRGGNTIYF.

The genes are TRBV6-6 and TRBJ2-7; 7 bases match TRBD2. V dropped 5 bases and J dropped 5; count of bases not matched to a gene: 6. CDR3 length equals 13 residues. Germline assignment: CDR1 MNHNY and CDR2 SVGAGI (reference sequence). The CDR3 region has the DNA TGTGCCAGCAGTCCTAGACTAGCTAACGAGCAGTACTTC. It encodes CASSPRLANEQYF.

CDR3 DNA sequence: TGTGCCAGCAGCTCAGAGGCCAGGGGGACTAGACCCTACGAGCAGTACTTC. It encodes CASSSEARGTRPYEQYF. The gene calls are TRBV7-3 and TRBJ2-7; the D gene is possibly TRBD2 (8 bases). V was pared by 4 bases and J by 2 bases, with 21 bases between. Per the germline V gene, CDR1 is SGHTA and CDR2 is FQGTGA. The CDR3 runs 17 residues.

This sequence joins TRBV28 and TRBJ2-7, with D hard to call. V shed 1 base and J shed 0 bases, with 13 bases lying between them. Per germline, CDR1 MDHEN and CDR2 SYDVKM. This CDR3 region has 16 residues. The CDR3 here is CASSLFRVDASYEQYF. CDR3 DNA: TGTGCCAGCAGTTTATTCCGGGTGGACGCCTCCTACGAGCAGTACTTC.

The V call is TRBV7-9, the J call TRBJ2-1; TRBD2 matches at 9 bases. Germline lookup yields CDR1 SEHNR and CDR2 FQNEAQ (reference sequence). The CDR3 covers 16 residues. V was clipped by 0 bases and J by 7 bases; unmatched bases: 7. The CDR3 reads CASSLAYRGRVNEQFF. Written as DNA, the CDR3 is TGTGCCAGCAGCTTAGCATACCGCGGGAGGGTGAATGAGCAGTTCTTC.

The table lists this clone with a count of one. The chain employs TRBV18 and TRBJ1-1, with D possibly matching TRBD1 (5 bases). The CDR3 consists of 14 residues. The germline gives CDR1 KGHSH, CDR2 LQKENI. Trimming cost V 4 bases and J 1 base, with 10 bases left between them. CDR3 coding DNA: TGTGCCAGCTCACGGGGGACGGAGAACACTGAAGCTTTCTTT. Amino acids: CASSRGTENTEAFF. The full variable domain, its missing parts supplied by reference TRBV18 and TRBJ1-1, is NAGVMQNPRHLVRRRGQEARLRCSPMKGHSHVYWYRQLPEEGLKFMVYLQKENIIDESGMPKERFSAEFPKEGPSILRIQQVVRGDSAAYFCASSRGTENTEAFFGQGTRLTVV.

The J gene is TRBJ2-5, the V gene TRBV5-6, with TRBD1 as a possible D gene (6 bases). The CDR3 totals 13 residues. The germline V gene encodes CDR1 SGHDT and CDR2 YYEEEE. Trimming removed 2 bases at V and 5 bases at J, with 10 bases between. The CDR3 loop is CASSLGGVETQYF. The CDR3 DNA is TGTGCCAGCAGCTTAGGGGGAGTCGAGACCCAGTACTTC.

The chain uses TRBV5-1 and TRBJ2-7; either TRBD1 or TRBD2 may fit D (5 bases each). The CDR3 contains 14 residues. Trimming took off 3 bases at V and 6 bases at J, with 16 bases between the two ends. Germline V gene sequence: CDR1 SGHRS, CDR2 YFSETQ. This CDR3 is CASSWAGALGEQYF. The CDR3 DNA sequence: TGCGCCAGCAGCTGGGCCGGGGCACTCGGCGAGCAGTACTTC. Full variable domain (rest looked up from reference TRBV5-1 and TRBJ2-7): KAGVTQTPRYLIKTRGQQVTLSCSPISGHRSVSWYQQTPGQGLQFLFEYFSETQRNKGNFPGRFSGRQFSNSRSEMNVSTLELGDSALYLCASSWAGALGEQYFGPGTRLTVT.

This clone came up a few times. The chain joins TRBV14 to TRBJ2-1, with D maybe TRBD2 (5 bases). The CDR3 runs to 13 residues. Deletions cut 4 bases from V and 8 bases from J, with 12 bases between. Germline V gene lookup returns CDR1 SGHDN and CDR2 FVKESK. CDR3 protein: CASSPLAVDEQFF. The CDR3 DNA sequence: TGTGCCAGCAGCCCGCTAGCAGTCGATGAGCAGTTCTTC.

The J gene is TRBJ2-7, the V gene TRBV6-6; a weak D match, TRBD2 (5 bases). The CDR3 spans 14 residues. V was clipped by 6 bases and J by 7 bases, with 19 bases between them. Germline values: CDR1 MNHNY, CDR2 SVGAGI (reference sequence). The CDR3 loop is CASSPSASPGEQYF. CDR3 DNA sequence: TGTGCCAGCAGCCCCTCGGCATCCCCGGGGGAGCAGTACTTC.

The CDR3 DNA reads TGTGCCAGTAGTTTATGGGACGCGCCGTTCTTC. Translated: CASSLWDAPFF. The V and J genes are TRBV19 and TRBJ2-1, with D perhaps TRBD1 or TRBD2 (5 bases each). The CDR3 extends over 11 amino acids. Germline values: CDR1 LNHDA, CDR2 SQIVND (reference sequence). Trimming cost V 5 bases and J 15 bases, with 14 bases left between them.

The rearrangement joins TRBV5-4 to TRBJ2-7, with D possibly being TRBD2 (6 bases). The V end lost 2 bases, the J end lost 4 bases, and 13 bases lay between the germline ends. The CDR3 sequence is 14 residues long. Germline V gives CDR1 SGHNT, CDR2 YYREEE (reference sequence). CDR3 sequence reads: CASSLAEGKYEQYF. The CDR3 region has the DNA TGTGCCAGCAGCTTAGCGGAGGGAAAATACGAGCAGTACTTC.

This sequence joins TRBV5-6 and TRBJ2-3; TRBD2 might be the D (5 bases). The CDR3 consists of 16 residues. Germline CDR1 SGHDT, CDR2 YYEEEE. Trimming shortened V by 2 bases and J by 4 bases, and 17 bases separated the two germline ends. CDR3 coding DNA: TGTGCCAGCAGCTTCGGGAAATCCCCCCTCGCAGATACGCAGTATTTT. It specifies CASSFGKSPLADTQYF.

The V and J genes are TRBV7-6 and TRBJ2-1; D tentatively reads TRBD1 or TRBD2 (7 bases each). CDR1 and CDR2 from the germline V gene are SGHVS and FNYEAQ. Trimming shortened V by 5 bases and J by 0 bases, and 14 bases separated the two germline ends. The CDR3 has 16 amino acids. CDR3 bases: TGTGCCAGCAGCCCAGGGGGGGACACCTCCTACAATGAGCAGTTCTTC. This codes for CASSPGGDTSYNEQFF.

This clone was detected ten times or more. The chain is built from TRBV11-2 and TRBJ2-3; D unclear. Germline V gene sequence: CDR1 SGHAT, CDR2 FQNNGV. The CDR3 has 15 residues. Trimming shortened V by 4 bases and J by 0 bases, and 11 bases separated the two germline ends. CDR3: CASSSWTSSTDTQYF. The CDR3 DNA sequence: TGTGCCAGCAGCTCGTGGACCTCCAGCACAGATACGCAGTATTTT. The full variable domain, rest sourced from reference TRBV11-2 and TRBJ2-3, is EAGVAQSPRYKIIEKRQSVAFWCNPISGHATLYWYQQILGQGPKLLIQFQNNGVVDDSQLPKDRFSAERLKGVDSTLKIQPAKLEDSAVYLCASSSWTSSTDTQYFGPGTRLTVL.

V usage is TRBV6-4 and J usage is TRBJ1-2, with 9 bases matching TRBD1. This CDR3 has 16 residues. Germline V gene data show CDR1 as MRHNA and CDR2 as SNTAGT. V dropped 0 bases and J dropped 3; count of bases not matched to a gene: 5. The CDR3 protein is CASSDSMDRGYYGYTF. CDR3 in DNA: TGTGCCAGCAGTGACTCGATGGACAGGGGTTACTATGGCTACACCTTC.

The V and J genes are TRBV14 and TRBJ2-7, with 14 bases aligning to TRBD2. Unmatched junction bases numbered 5, after V lost 4 bases and J lost 6 bases. The V gene's germline CDR1 is SGHDN and CDR2 FVKESK. The CDR3 spans 15 residues. The CDR3 DNA follows: TGTGCCAGCAGCCCCGGGACTAGCGGGAGAGGCGAGCAGTACTTC. Translation gives CASSPGTSGRGEQYF.

The CDR3 region is CASSLAGGATGELFF. In DNA form, the CDR3 reads TGCGCCAGCAGCTTGGCCGGAGGGGCCACCGGGGAGCTGTTTTTT. This chain links TRBV5-1 with TRBJ2-2; a weak D match, TRBD2 (6 bases). Trimming took 0 bases from V and 4 from J, leaving 10 bases between them. Germline V gene sequence: CDR1 SGHRS, CDR2 YFSETQ. This CDR3 has 15 amino acids.

Notes on this clone: The same CDR3 can be traced to other DNA sequences in this sample. The chain links TRBV5-1 to TRBJ2-3; 8 nucleotides align to TRBD2. Germline values: CDR1 SGHRS, CDR2 YFSETQ. The length of the CDR3 is 14 residues. V lost 0 bases and J lost 5; bases outside the gene matches: 2. As DNA, the CDR3 is TGCGCCAGCAGCTTGGCCGCGGGAGGAGATACGCAGTATTTT. Translated: CASSLAAGGDTQYF.